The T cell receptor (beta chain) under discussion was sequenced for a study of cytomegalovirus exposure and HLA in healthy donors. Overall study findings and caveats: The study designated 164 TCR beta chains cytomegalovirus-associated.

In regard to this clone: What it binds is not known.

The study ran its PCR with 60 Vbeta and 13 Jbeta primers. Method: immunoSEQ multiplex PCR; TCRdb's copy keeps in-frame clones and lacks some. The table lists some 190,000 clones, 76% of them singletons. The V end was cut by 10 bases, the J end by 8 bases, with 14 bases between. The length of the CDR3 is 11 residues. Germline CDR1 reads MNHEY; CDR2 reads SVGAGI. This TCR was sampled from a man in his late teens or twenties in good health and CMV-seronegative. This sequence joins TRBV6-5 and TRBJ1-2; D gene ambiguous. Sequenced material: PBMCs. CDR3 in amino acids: CATSPGGGYTF. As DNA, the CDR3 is TGTGCCACGTCCCCCGGCGGGGGCTACACCTTC.